These T cell receptor beta chains were read from a single sample in a study of beta chain features in type 1 diabetes. Assay: immunoSEQ multiplex PCR; the TCRdb copy retains only in-frame clones and omits some. The table lists about 210,000 clones, under 13% of them singletons, with 1% to 1.5% in the top ten. Source material: central memory CD4+ T cells from blood. These receptors originate from a man younger than 35 in good health. CDR3s leave out the opening cysteine and the closing phenylalanine or tryptophan.

J gene: TRBJ2-3; V gene: TRBV6-1; CDR3 protein: ASSERQKITEDTQY
J gene: TRBJ2-7; V gene: TRBV5-4; CDR3 protein: ASSPMTSATSYEQY
J gene: TRBJ2-3; V gene: TRBV28; CDR3 protein: ASSLRLISTDTQY
J gene: TRBJ2-3; V gene: TRBV5-6; CDR3 protein: ASSLDVPDTQY
J gene: TRBJ2-3; V gene: TRBV6-5; CDR3 protein: ASSYVGDSTDTQY
J gene: TRBJ2-5; V gene: TRBV5-6; CDR3 protein: ASSRGGLQETQY
J gene: TRBJ1-3; V gene: TRBV7-2; CDR3 protein: ASSLSGGPGNTIY
J gene: TRBJ2-5; V gene: TRBV2; CDR3 protein: ASSEMAGVGETQY
J gene: TRBJ2-7; V gene: TRBV13; CDR3 protein: ASSLDLAGQY
J gene: TRBJ2-3; V gene: TRBV4-3; CDR3 protein: ASSQLTTSGSQDTQY
J gene: TRBJ2-7; V gene: TRBV7-2; CDR3 protein: ASSPRAGASYEQY
J gene: TRBJ2-7; V gene: TRBV27; CDR3 protein: ASSTIAGRIYEQY
J gene: TRBJ2-7; V gene: TRBV28; CDR3 protein: ASSIYYEQY
J gene: TRBJ2-3; V gene: TRBV11-2; CDR3 protein: ASSITSGAPLGTQY
J gene: TRBJ2-1; V gene: TRBV9; CDR3 protein: ASSPRSGTEYNEQF
J gene: TRBJ1-1; V gene: TRBV18; CDR3 protein: ASSPLIPGEATEAF
J gene: TRBJ2-7; V gene: TRBV2; CDR3 protein: ASSVGTTLYEQY
J gene: TRBJ2-3; V gene: TRBV6-6; CDR3 protein: ASDLDWGTDTQY
J gene: TRBJ1-4; V gene: TRBV7-9; CDR3 protein: ASSFSGDSEKLF
J gene: TRBJ1-1; V gene: TRBV29-1; CDR3 protein: SARTARTEAF
J gene: TRBJ1-5; V gene: TRBV7-9; CDR3 protein: ASSLQEAQPQH
J gene: TRBJ2-1; V gene: TRBV4-3; CDR3 protein: ASSGRGSSYNEQF
J gene: TRBJ2-1; V gene: TRBV5-1; CDR3 protein: ASSLSSYNEQF
J gene: TRBJ2-5; V gene: TRBV7-9; CDR3 protein: ASTASGGSGQETQY
J gene: TRBJ1-5; V gene: TRBV19; CDR3 protein: ASSPRDRGLRGSNQPQH
J gene: TRBJ2-3; V gene: TRBV13; CDR3 protein: ASSLHRDTQY
J gene: TRBJ2-3; V gene: TRBV6-5; CDR3 protein: ASQGGRTDTQY